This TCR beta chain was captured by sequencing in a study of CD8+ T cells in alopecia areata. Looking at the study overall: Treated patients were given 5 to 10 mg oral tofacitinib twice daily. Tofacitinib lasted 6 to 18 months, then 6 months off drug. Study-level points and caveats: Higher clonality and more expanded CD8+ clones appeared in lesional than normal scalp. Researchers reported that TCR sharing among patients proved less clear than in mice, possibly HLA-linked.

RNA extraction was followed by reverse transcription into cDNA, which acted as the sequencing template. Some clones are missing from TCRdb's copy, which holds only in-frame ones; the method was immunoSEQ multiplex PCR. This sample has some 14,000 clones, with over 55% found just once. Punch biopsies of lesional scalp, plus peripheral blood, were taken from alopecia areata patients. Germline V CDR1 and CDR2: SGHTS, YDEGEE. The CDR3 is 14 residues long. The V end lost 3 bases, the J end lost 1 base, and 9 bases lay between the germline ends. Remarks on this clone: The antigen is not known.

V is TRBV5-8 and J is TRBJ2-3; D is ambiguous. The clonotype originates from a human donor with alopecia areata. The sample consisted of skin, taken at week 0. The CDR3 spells CASSSPAGTDTQYF. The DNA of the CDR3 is TGTGCCAGCAGCTCCCCGGCAGGCACAGATACGCAGTATTTT.